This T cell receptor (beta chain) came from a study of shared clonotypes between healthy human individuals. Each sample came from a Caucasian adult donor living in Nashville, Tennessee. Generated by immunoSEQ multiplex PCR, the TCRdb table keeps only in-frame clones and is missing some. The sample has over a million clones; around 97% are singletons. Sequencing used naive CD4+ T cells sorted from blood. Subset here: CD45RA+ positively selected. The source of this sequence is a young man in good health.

The CDR3 sequence is CASSATGVDNQPQHF. In DNA, the CDR3 is TGTGCCAGCAGCGCGACAGGGGTTGACAATCAGCCCCAGCATTTT. The chain joins TRBV9 to TRBJ1-5, with TRBD1 identical over 8 bases. The CDR3 has 15 residues. V lost 3 bases to trimming and J lost 3 bases; unmatched junction nucleotides: 5. Germline V CDR1 and CDR2: SGDLS, YYNGEE. Variable domain in full (rest from reference TRBV9 and TRBJ1-5): DSGVTQTPKHLITATGQRVTLRCSPRSGDLSVYWYQQSLDQGLQFLIQYYNGEERAKGNILERFSAQQFPDLHSELNLSSLELGDSALYFCASSATGVDNQPQHFGDGTRLSIL.